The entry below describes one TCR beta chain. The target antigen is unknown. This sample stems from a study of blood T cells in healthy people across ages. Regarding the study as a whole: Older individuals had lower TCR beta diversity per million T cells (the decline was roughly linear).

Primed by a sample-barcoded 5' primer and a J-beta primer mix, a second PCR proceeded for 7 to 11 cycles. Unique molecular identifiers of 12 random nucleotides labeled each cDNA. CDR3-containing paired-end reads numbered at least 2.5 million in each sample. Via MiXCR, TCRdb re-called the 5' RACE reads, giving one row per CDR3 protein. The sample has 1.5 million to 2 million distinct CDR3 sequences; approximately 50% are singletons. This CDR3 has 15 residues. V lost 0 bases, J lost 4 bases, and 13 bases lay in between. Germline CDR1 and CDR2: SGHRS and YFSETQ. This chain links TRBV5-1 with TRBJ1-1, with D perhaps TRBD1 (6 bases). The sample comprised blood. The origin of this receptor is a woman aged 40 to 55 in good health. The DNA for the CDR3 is TGCGCCAGCAGCTTGGCCGTGGGGGCGATCACTGAAGCTTTCTTT. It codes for CASSLAVGAITEAFF.